This T cell receptor (beta chain) was sequenced in a study of blood T cell repertoires in COVID-19. The CDR3 has 14 amino acids. The germline gives CDR1 SGHTA, CDR2 FQGNSA. Between the trimmed V and J ends, which lost 4 bases and 7 bases, there was a span of 11 bases. This clone was observed a handful of times. Clones were read by immunoSEQ multiplex PCR, and TCRdb kept only the in-frame ones, dropping some. The sample has about 7,500 clones; 70% to 75% are singletons. The rearrangement links TRBV7-2 to TRBJ1-6; D ambiguous. The source of this sequence is a human donor in a cohort sampled during active COVID-19. The sequencing input was peripheral blood. CDR3 loop: CASSSEVENSPLHF. CDR3 sequence (DNA): TGTGCCAGCAGCTCCGAGGTAGAGAATTCACCCCTCCACTTT.